This T cell receptor beta chain was profiled in a study of shared clonotypes between healthy human individuals. Germline V gene data show CDR1 as SNHLY and CDR2 as FYNNEI. This CDR3 is 15 amino acids long. Trimming removed 6 bases at V and 5 bases at J, with 16 bases between. Libraries were prepared by immunoSEQ multiplex PCR; TCRdb keeps only in-frame clonotypes and omits some of them. The table has millions of clones, roughly 94% seen once. The TCR was taken from a man younger than 35 in good health. Sequenced: naive CD4+ T cells sorted from blood. Subset given: CD45RA+ positively selected. The chain employs TRBV2 and TRBJ1-4, with a tentative D call TRBD1 (5 bases). CDR3 amino acids: CASRPTGTENEKLFF. CDR3 nucleotide sequence: TGTGCCAGCAGACCAACCGGGACCGAAAATGAAAAACTGTTTTTT.